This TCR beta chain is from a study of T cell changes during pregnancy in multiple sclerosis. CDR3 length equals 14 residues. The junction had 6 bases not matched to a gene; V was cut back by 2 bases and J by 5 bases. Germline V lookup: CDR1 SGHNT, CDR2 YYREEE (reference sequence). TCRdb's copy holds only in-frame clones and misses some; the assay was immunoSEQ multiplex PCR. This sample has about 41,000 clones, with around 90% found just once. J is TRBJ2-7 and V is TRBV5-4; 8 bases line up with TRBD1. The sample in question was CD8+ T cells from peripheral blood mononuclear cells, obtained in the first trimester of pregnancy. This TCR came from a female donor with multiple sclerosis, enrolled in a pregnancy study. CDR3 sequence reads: CASSFQGAWDEQYF. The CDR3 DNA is TGTGCCAGCAGCTTTCAGGGGGCGTGGGACGAGCAGTACTTC.